This T cell receptor (beta chain) is from a study of technical replicates of blood from a few donors. The protocol was immunoSEQ multiplex PCR, while the TCRdb copy is restricted to in-frame clones and leaves out a portion. The repertoire consists of around 84,000 clones, with roughly 98% occurring once and the leading ten covering 0.15%. Germline-derived CDR1 and CDR2 are SGHTA and FQGNSA. CDR3 size: 17 residues. With 5 bases clipped from V and 3 bases from J, the junction kept 8 bases outside the gene matches. The sequence was obtained from a human donor in good health. V and J are TRBV7-2 and TRBJ2-6; 9 bases line up with TRBD1. Sequencing used T cells isolated from PBMCs. CDR3 loop: CASSLPGQGFGANVLTF. In DNA form, the CDR3 reads TGTGCCAGCAGCCTACCGGGACAGGGTTTTGGGGCCAACGTCCTGACTTTC.